The rows below give T cell receptor beta chains drawn from one sample of a study of CD8+CD57+ T cells in acquired aplastic anemia. From the reads, TCRdb called clonotypes with MiXCR, one entry per CDR3 protein. Of 450,000 to 600,000 distinct CDR3 sequences listed, roughly a third are singletons. The sequencing sample was made of sorted CD4+, CD8+, or CD8+CD57+ T cells (not recorded which) from PBMCs. The source of these receptors is a human donor with aplastic anemia. CDR3s include the opening cysteine and the closing phenylalanine or tryptophan. D genes are given only for firm matches. The listing skips clone size in some rows; elsewhere it reads once, few, many or a size class.

clone size	V gene	J gene	D gene	CDR3 DNA	CDR3 protein
.	TRBV12-3/TRBV12-4	TRBJ2-7	TRBD1	TGTGCCAGCAGTCCCAATGACAGGGGCTCCTACGAGCAGTACTTC	CASSPNDRGSYEQYF
few	TRBV3-1	TRBJ2-3	TRBD1	TGTGCCAGCAGAAAGGGACAGGGGCGCACAGATACGCAGTATTTT	CASRKGQGRTDTQYF
many	TRBV7-2	TRBJ1-3	.	TGTGCCAGCAGCTTAGTAACAGCAGCTGGAAACACCATATATTTT	CASSLVTAAGNTIYF
.	TRBV24-1	TRBJ1-2	.	TGTGCCAGCAGGGACTGGGAGGCTAACTATGGCTACACCTTC	CASRDWEANYGYTF
many	TRBV19	TRBJ2-7	TRBD2	TGTGCCAGTAGTCCCACTAGCGGCTACGAGCAGTACTTC	CASSPTSGYEQYF
few	TRBV2	TRBJ2-7	.	TGTGCCAGCAGTCCCGGGGCCTTAAGCTCCTACGAGCAGTACTTC	CASSPGALSSYEQYF
.	TRBV13	TRBJ2-1	TRBD1	TGTGCCAGCAGCTTACCCGCAGGGGGCACGGGAGAGCAGTTCTTC	CASSLPAGGTGEQFF
.	TRBV2	TRBJ1-2	TRBD1	TGTGCCAGCAGGGAGGAGGGGACAGGGCACACCTTC	CASREEGTGHTF
.	TRBV10-2	TRBJ1-2	.	TGCGCCAGCAGCCTTCTAAAAGACACGTCCGGCTACACCTTC	CASSLLKDTSGYTF
few	TRBV7-2	TRBJ2-1	.	TGTGCCAGCAGCTTAGCGGACATGGATGAGCAGTTCTTC	CASSLADMDEQFF
.	TRBV7-6	TRBJ2-5	TRBD2	TGTGCCAGCAGCCCAGGACTAGCGGGGGGCTGGGAGACCCAGTACTTC	CASSPGLAGGWETQYF
.	TRBV28	TRBJ2-1	TRBD2	TGTGCCAGCAGTCAGGAAGCTAGCGGGGTCCTCAATGAGCAGTTCTTC	CASSQEASGVLNEQFF
.	TRBV20-1	TRBJ2-3	TRBD1	TGCAGTGCTAGATCAAGCGGACAGGGGCGCACAGATACGCAGTATTTT	CSARSSGQGRTDTQYF
many	TRBV29-1	TRBJ1-1	TRBD1	TGCAGCGTTCTCAGGGGGGACACTGAAGCTTTCTTT	CSVLRGDTEAFF
few	TRBV20-1	TRBJ1-5	TRBD1	TGCAGTGCTAGAGATAATACAGGGGGCTTTCAGCCCCAGCATTTT	CSARDNTGGFQPQHF
many	TRBV12-3/TRBV12-4	TRBJ1-2	TRBD1	TGTGCCAGCAGTTTGCCGGGACAGGTGCATGGCTACACCTTC	CASSLPGQVHGYTF
.	TRBV7-3	TRBJ2-2	.	TGTGCCAGCAACTTTCACACCGGGGAGCTGTTTTTT	CASNFHTGELFF
many	TRBV7-9	TRBJ1-2	.	TGTGCCAGCAGCTTAGCTGGGCAGGGTGGCTACACCTTC	CASSLAGQGGYTF
many	TRBV20-1	TRBJ1-6	.	TGCAGTGCCAGGGCTGTAACCGACTATAATTCACCCCTCCACTTT	CSARAVTDYNSPLHF
.	TRBV11-2	TRBJ2-1	.	TGTGCCAGCAGCTTAGAGCGAGGGTACTACAATGAGCAGTTCTTC	CASSLERGYYNEQFF
many	TRBV14	TRBJ2-7	.	TGTGCCAGCAGCCAAGGGGGCGAGCAGTACTTC	CASSQGGEQYF
many	TRBV10-3	TRBJ1-6	.	TGTGCCATCAGTCCCCAGCAGCCGGGGAATTCACCCCTCCACTTT	CAISPQQPGNSPLHF
once	TRBV7-9	TRBJ2-1	TRBD2	TGTGCCAGCTCACCACTACCTAGCGGGAGCGGCGAGCAGTTCTTC	CASSPLPSGSGEQFF
.	TRBV7-2	TRBJ1-2	TRBD1	TGTGCCAGCAGCAACAGGGGGGATGGCTACACCTTC	CASSNRGDGYTF
many	TRBV5-5	TRBJ1-6	.	TGTGCCAGCAGCTTGGTCCCAGGGGACTCACCCCTCCACTTT	CASSLVPGDSPLHF
.	TRBV6-1	TRBJ1-2	TRBD1	TGTGCCAGCAGATACACCCAAGGACAGGGTTATGGCTACACCTTC	CASRYTQGQGYGYTF
.	TRBV6-5	TRBJ2-7	.	TGTGCCAGCAGTTACTTAGGGGCCGGGAGCGAGCAGTACTTC	CASSYLGAGSEQYF
.	TRBV20-1	TRBJ2-1	.	TGCAGTGCTTTAAGGGACGCAAGAAACAATGAGCAGTTCTTC	CSALRDARNNEQFF
.	TRBV5-1	TRBJ2-7	.	TGCGCCAGCAGGGGGGAAAGCTCCTACGAGCAGTACTTC	CASRGESSYEQYF
.	TRBV30	TRBJ1-1	.	TGTGCCTGGAGTGCAGTCTGGGGGGGCACTGAAGCTTTCTTT	CAWSAVWGGTEAFF
many	TRBV24-1	TRBJ2-2	TRBD1	TGTGCCACCAGTGACCGGACAGGGTCCGGGGAGCTGTTTTTT	CATSDRTGSGELFF
.	TRBV9	TRBJ2-5	.	TGTGCCAGCAGCCCAGGGGCGGGGCGCATCCAAGAGACCCAGTACTTC	CASSPGAGRIQETQYF
.	TRBV20-1	TRBJ2-1	TRBD2	TGCAGTGAAAAGCGGGGGGGAAGCAATGAGCAGTTCTTC	CSEKRGGSNEQFF
.	TRBV7-3	TRBJ2-1	.	TGTGCCAGCAGCTCAACCGGGGCCCCCTACAATGAGCAGTTCTTC	CASSSTGAPYNEQFF
many	TRBV29-1	TRBJ2-3	.	TGCATCGCGTCCTTCGCGGCTAGCACAGATACGCAGTATTTT	CIASFAASTDTQYF
.	TRBV30	TRBJ1-3	.	TGTGCCTGGAGAGCGGCAGACTCTGGAAACACCATATATTTT	CAWRAADSGNTIYF
few	TRBV5-4	TRBJ2-3	TRBD1	TGTGCCAGCAGCTACTACCCCCGGACAGGGGGATCGGATACGCAGTATTTT	CASSYYPRTGGSDTQYF
.	TRBV19	TRBJ1-4	.	TGTGCCAGTAGTATATCAGTAAACGGAGGGGAAAAACTGTTTTTT	CASSISVNGGEKLFF
.	TRBV6-2/TRBV6-3	TRBJ1-5	TRBD1	TGTGCCAGCAGAGGCACAGGGGAGGATCAGCCCCAGCATTTT	CASRGTGEDQPQHF
.	TRBV28	TRBJ2-6	TRBD1	TGTGCCAGCAGTGAGACAGGGGGGGATAAATTGGTCGTCCTGACTTTC	CASSETGGDKLVVLTF
.	TRBV29-1	TRBJ2-7	TRBD1	TGCAGCGTCTCCCGGGGATGGGCAGGGGGCCCCTACGAGCAGTACTTC	CSVSRGWAGGPYEQYF
many	TRBV14	TRBJ1-2	.	TGTGCCAGCAGCCAATTGTCAGGGCCGTATGTTGGCTACACCTTC	CASSQLSGPYVGYTF
.	TRBV6-2/TRBV6-3	TRBJ1-2	TRBD1	TGTGCCAGCAGTAACCCGGACAGGGTCTCCTATGGCTACACCTTC	CASSNPDRVSYGYTF
few	TRBV7-3	TRBJ2-1	TRBD2	TGTGCCAGCAGCTTAACGTCCCTAGCGGGTTACAATGAGCAGTTCTTC	CASSLTSLAGYNEQFF